Listed below are T cell receptor beta chains from one sample, sequenced in a study of blood T cell repertoires in COVID-19. This table comes from immunoSEQ multiplex PCR, and its TCRdb copy is limited to in-frame clones, with some not included. The table has 90,000 to 150,000 clones, roughly nine tenths seen once; the top ten hold 7.5% to 9%. The sample consisted of peripheral blood. These receptors all stem from a man in his 70s who had recovered from COVID-19. The CDR3 runs from the conserved cysteine through the conserved F or W. A D gene is named only where the DNA matches it firmly. Not all rows give a size; the values are once, few, many and, for expanded clones, a class.

v_call: TRBV4-2; j_call: TRBJ1-6; d_call: -; clone_size: -; cdr3_aa: CASSQDGSTSYNSPLHF; cdr3_nt: TGTGCCAGCAGCCAAGATGGGAGCACCTCCTATAATTCACCCCTCCACTTT
v_call: TRBV30; j_call: TRBJ2-1; d_call: TRBD2; clone_size: -; cdr3_aa: CAWSKGLAGGPLSSYNEQFF; cdr3_nt: TGTGCCTGGAGTAAGGGACTAGCGGGAGGCCCTCTCAGCTCCTACAATGAGCAGTTCTTC
v_call: TRBV9; j_call: TRBJ1-5; d_call: -; clone_size: -; cdr3_aa: CASSASGERSNQPQHF; cdr3_nt: TGTGCCAGCAGCGCCTCCGGGGAGCGAAGCAATCAGCCCCAGCATTTT
v_call: TRBV4-2; j_call: TRBJ2-7; d_call: -; clone_size: -; cdr3_aa: CASSHVGDSYEQYF; cdr3_nt: TGTGCCAGCAGCCATGTAGGGGACTCCTACGAGCAGTACTTC
v_call: TRBV11-3; j_call: TRBJ2-3; d_call: -; clone_size: few; cdr3_aa: CASSSSSADTQYF; cdr3_nt: TGTGCCAGCAGCTCCTCCTCGGCAGATACGCAGTATTTT
v_call: TRBV12-5; j_call: TRBJ2-7; d_call: -; clone_size: -; cdr3_aa: CASGYSRQDLYEQYF; cdr3_nt: TGTGCTAGTGGTTACAGCCGACAGGACCTCTACGAGCAGTACTTC
v_call: TRBV6-5; j_call: TRBJ2-7; d_call: -; clone_size: few; cdr3_aa: CAISGTILGEQYF; cdr3_nt: TGTGCCATCTCCGGGACAATCCTCGGCGAGCAGTACTTC
v_call: TRBV28; j_call: TRBJ1-2; d_call: TRBD1; clone_size: -; cdr3_aa: CASSLRDSYGYTF; cdr3_nt: TGTGCCAGCAGTTTACGGGACAGCTATGGCTACACCTTC
v_call: TRBV18; j_call: TRBJ1-1; d_call: TRBD1; clone_size: -; cdr3_aa: CASSQGTGEGAFF; cdr3_nt: TGTGCCAGCTCACAAGGGACAGGGGAGGGAGCTTTCTTT
v_call: TRBV11-2; j_call: TRBJ2-7; d_call: TRBD2; clone_size: -; cdr3_aa: CASSLRTGTSSYEQYF; cdr3_nt: TGTGCCAGCAGCTTACGTACAGGGACTAGCTCCTACGAGCAGTACTTC
v_call: TRBV6-5; j_call: TRBJ1-2; d_call: -; clone_size: -; cdr3_aa: CASKAATRRNGYTF; cdr3_nt: TGTGCCAGCAAGGCTGCCACAAGGAGAAATGGCTACACCTTC
v_call: TRBV4-2; j_call: TRBJ2-1; d_call: -; clone_size: -; cdr3_aa: CASSQEIAQSYNEQFF; cdr3_nt: TGTGCCAGCAGCCAAGAAATAGCACAAAGCTACAATGAGCAGTTCTTC
v_call: TRBV9; j_call: TRBJ1-5; d_call: TRBD1; clone_size: -; cdr3_aa: CASSVVIGWGQENQPQHF; cdr3_nt: TGTGCCAGCAGCGTAGTTATTGGTTGGGGACAGGAAAATCAGCCCCAGCATTTT
v_call: TRBV30; j_call: TRBJ1-2; d_call: -; clone_size: -; cdr3_aa: CAWSVIGVAGYTF; cdr3_nt: TGTGCCTGGAGTGTAATAGGGGTTGCTGGCTACACCTTC
v_call: TRBV19; j_call: TRBJ1-5; d_call: -; clone_size: -; cdr3_aa: CASTTRGTSNQPQHF; cdr3_nt: TGTGCCAGTACCACACGAGGTACCAGCAATCAGCCCCAGCATTTT
v_call: TRBV20-1; j_call: TRBJ2-5; d_call: -; clone_size: -; cdr3_aa: CSASKRETQYF; cdr3_nt: TGCAGTGCTAGTAAGAGGGAGACCCAGTACTTC
v_call: TRBV7-9; j_call: TRBJ1-3; d_call: -; clone_size: -; cdr3_aa: CASSPLSGNTIYF; cdr3_nt: TGTGCCAGCAGCCCCCTGTCTGGAAACACCATATATTTT
v_call: TRBV7-9; j_call: TRBJ1-2; d_call: TRBD1; clone_size: -; cdr3_aa: CASSADRGVRGYTF; cdr3_nt: TGTGCCAGCAGCGCTGACAGGGGGGTTCGTGGCTACACCTTC
v_call: TRBV11-2; j_call: TRBJ2-2; d_call: -; clone_size: few; cdr3_aa: CASSGRWLFF; cdr3_nt: TGTGCCAGCAGCGGGAGGTGGCTGTTTTTT
v_call: TRBV6-5; j_call: TRBJ2-1; d_call: TRBD1; clone_size: -; cdr3_aa: CASSPGTGDNEQFF; cdr3_nt: TGTGCCAGCAGTCCCGGGACAGGGGACAATGAGCAGTTCTTC
v_call: TRBV5-1; j_call: TRBJ2-2; d_call: TRBD2; clone_size: -; cdr3_aa: CASSSLAGGTSGELFF; cdr3_nt: TGCGCCAGCAGTTCCCTAGCGGGAGGAACGTCCGGGGAGCTGTTTTTT
v_call: TRBV2; j_call: TRBJ2-7; d_call: -; clone_size: -; cdr3_aa: CASTVSSYEQYF; cdr3_nt: TGTGCCAGCACGGTAAGCTCCTACGAGCAGTACTTC
v_call: TRBV7-3; j_call: TRBJ1-6; d_call: TRBD1; clone_size: -; cdr3_aa: CASSTTGGANSPLHF; cdr3_nt: TGTGCCAGCAGCACCACAGGGGGCGCGAATTCACCCCTCCACTTT
v_call: TRBV24-1; j_call: TRBJ1-2; d_call: -; clone_size: once; cdr3_aa: CATSIDEKGYTF; cdr3_nt: TGTGCCACCAGCATCGATGAGAAGGGCTACACCTTC
v_call: TRBV20-1; j_call: TRBJ1-2; d_call: -; clone_size: -; cdr3_aa: CSAYRAGGYTF; cdr3_nt: TGCAGTGCTTACAGGGCCGGTGGCTACACCTTC
v_call: TRBV5-1; j_call: TRBJ1-4; d_call: -; clone_size: -; cdr3_aa: CASSLEPGRGEKLFF; cdr3_nt: TGCGCCAGCAGCTTGGAACCCGGCCGGGGTGAAAAACTGTTTTTT
v_call: TRBV28; j_call: TRBJ2-7; d_call: TRBD1; clone_size: -; cdr3_aa: CASIGGTGLRKQYF; cdr3_nt: TGTGCCAGCATCGGTGGGACAGGGCTAAGGAAGCAGTACTTC
v_call: TRBV24-1; j_call: TRBJ2-5; d_call: -; clone_size: -; cdr3_aa: CATSDTRGEEETQYF; cdr3_nt: TGTGCCACCAGTGACACCAGGGGAGAGGAAGAGACCCAGTACTTC
v_call: TRBV30; j_call: TRBJ2-1; d_call: -; clone_size: -; cdr3_aa: CAWSVGGLGSSSYNEQFF; cdr3_nt: TGTGCCTGGAGTGTCGGCGGGCTTGGTTCAAGCTCCTACAATGAGCAGTTCTTC
v_call: TRBV6-2/TRBV6-3; j_call: TRBJ2-5; d_call: -; clone_size: -; cdr3_aa: CASSWGLTAQYF; cdr3_nt: TGTGCCAGCAGTTGGGGCCTTACGGCCCAGTACTTC